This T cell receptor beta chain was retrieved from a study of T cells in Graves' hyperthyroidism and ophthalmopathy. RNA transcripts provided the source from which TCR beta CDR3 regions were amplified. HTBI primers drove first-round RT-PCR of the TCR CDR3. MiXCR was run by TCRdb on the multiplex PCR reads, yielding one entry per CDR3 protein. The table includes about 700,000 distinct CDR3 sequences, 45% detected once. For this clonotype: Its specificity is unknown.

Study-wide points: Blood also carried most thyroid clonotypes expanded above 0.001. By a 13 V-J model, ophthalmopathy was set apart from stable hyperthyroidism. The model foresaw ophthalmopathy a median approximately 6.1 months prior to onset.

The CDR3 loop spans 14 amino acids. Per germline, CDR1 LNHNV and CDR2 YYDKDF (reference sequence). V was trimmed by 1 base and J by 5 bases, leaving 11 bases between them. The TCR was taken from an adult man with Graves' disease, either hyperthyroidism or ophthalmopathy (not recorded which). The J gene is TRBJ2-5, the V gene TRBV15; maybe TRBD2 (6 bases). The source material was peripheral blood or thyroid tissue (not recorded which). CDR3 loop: CATSRGGGGETQYF. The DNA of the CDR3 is TGTGCCACCAGCAGAGGGGGAGGCGGTGAGACCCAGTACTTC.